This record covers a single TCR beta chain. As yet, its antigen is unknown. The data were taken from a study of shared clonotypes between healthy human individuals. About the study: Ranging from 18 to 49 in age, donors were two women and three men. Study conclusions and caveats: The study found lower generation probabilities in non-shared clonotypes than in those shared by all four donors.

The CDR3 runs 12 residues. Germline V lookup: CDR1 LNHDA, CDR2 SQIVND (reference sequence). Trimming at V came to 5 bases and at J to 12 bases, leaving 7 bases not matched to a gene. Around 30,000 T cell genomes (approximately 210 ng DNA) went into each sorted-subset replicate. Produced via immunoSEQ multiplex PCR; TCRdb's table is partial and in-frame only. Among around 1.4 million clones listed, approximately 98.5% were seen once. The chain employs TRBV19 and TRBJ2-1, with 7 positions matching TRBD1. The sequence came from a man aged 25-45 years in good health. The source material was naive CD4+ T cells sorted from blood. Subset meaning: CD45RA+ positively selected. As DNA, the CDR3 is TGTGCCAGTAGTCCCCCGACAGGGTCGCAGTTCTTC. Protein: CASSPPTGSQFF.